The clone carrying this TCR beta chain was seen repeatedly, ten times or more. Its antigen remains unknown. Regarding time point: technical triplicate 1. The sorted libraries took some 920,000 CD4+ or CD8+ T cells. The authors made cDNA by 5'RACE with 10-nucleotide random UMIs. TCRdb independently ran MiXCR on the 5' RACE reads; one entry per CDR3 protein. The sample holds 20,000 to 30,000 distinct CDR3 sequences, about 13% seen once. The data stem from a study of neurological immune-mediated disorders. Study-wide points: Among expanded clones, no CDR3 amino acid sequences were shared across subjects, a pattern suggesting private repertoires in all groups. HTLV-1-associated myelopathy displayed the greatest TCR clonal expansion, and multiple sclerosis exhibited the smallest, lower than that of healthy controls.

The sequenced sample consisted of CD4+ T cells from blood. This clonotype was sampled from a female donor with HTLV-1-associated myelopathy (HAM/TSP).

The CDR3 here is CASSRTGTSGQETQYF. The CDR3 nucleotides are TGTGCCAGCAGCCGAACCGGGACTAGCGGCCAAGAGACCCAGTACTTC. The chain recombines TRBV3-1 with TRBJ2-5, with 11 bases identical to TRBD2. From germline, CDR1 is LGHDT and CDR2 YNNKEL (reference sequence). The CDR3 is 16 amino acids. V was clipped by 4 bases and J by 1 base; unmatched bases: 5.